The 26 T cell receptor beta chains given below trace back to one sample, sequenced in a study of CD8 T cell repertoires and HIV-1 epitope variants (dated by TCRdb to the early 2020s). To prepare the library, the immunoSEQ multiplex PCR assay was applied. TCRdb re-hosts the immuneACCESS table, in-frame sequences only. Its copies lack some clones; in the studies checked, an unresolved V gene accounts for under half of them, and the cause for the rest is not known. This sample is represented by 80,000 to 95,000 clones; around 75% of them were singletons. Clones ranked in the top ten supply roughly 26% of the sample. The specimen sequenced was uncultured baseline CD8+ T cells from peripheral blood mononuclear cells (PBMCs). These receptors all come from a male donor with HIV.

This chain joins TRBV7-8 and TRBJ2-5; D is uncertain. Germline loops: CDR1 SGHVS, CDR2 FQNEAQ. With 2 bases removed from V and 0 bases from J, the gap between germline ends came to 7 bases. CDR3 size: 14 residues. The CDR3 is CASSLLGNQETQYF. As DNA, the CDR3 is TGTGCCAGCAGCTTACTGGGGAACCAAGAGACCCAGTACTTC. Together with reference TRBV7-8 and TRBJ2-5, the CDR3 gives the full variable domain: GAGVSQSPRYKVAKRGQDVALRCDPISGHVSLFWYQQALGQGPEFLTYFQNEAQLDKSGLPSDRFFAERPEGSVSTLKIQRTQQEDSAVYLCASSLLGNQETQYFGPGTRLLVL.

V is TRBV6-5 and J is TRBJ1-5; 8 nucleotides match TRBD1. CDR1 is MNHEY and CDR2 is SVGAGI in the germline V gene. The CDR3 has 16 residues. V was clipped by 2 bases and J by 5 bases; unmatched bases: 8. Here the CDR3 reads CASSYKASTGDQPQHF. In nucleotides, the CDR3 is TGTGCCAGCAGTTACAAAGCATCGACAGGGGATCAGCCCCAGCATTTT.

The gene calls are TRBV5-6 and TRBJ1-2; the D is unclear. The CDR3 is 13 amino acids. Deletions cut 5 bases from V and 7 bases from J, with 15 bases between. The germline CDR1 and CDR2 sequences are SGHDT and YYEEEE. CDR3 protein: CASRDIDAVGYTF. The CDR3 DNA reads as TGTGCCAGCAGGGATATAGACGCCGTTGGCTACACCTTC.

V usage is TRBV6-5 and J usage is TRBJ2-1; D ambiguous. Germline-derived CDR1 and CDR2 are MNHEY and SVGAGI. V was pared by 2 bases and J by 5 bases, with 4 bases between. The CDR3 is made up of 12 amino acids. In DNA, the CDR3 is TGTGCCAGCAGTTACAGAGACAATGAGCAGTTCTTC. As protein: CASSYRDNEQFF.

The CDR3, as DNA: TGTGCCAGCAGCTCGTCAGCGGGAGACCAAGAGACCCAGTACTTC. Translation gives CASSSSAGDQETQYF. The chain carries TRBV7-2 and TRBJ2-5, with TRBD2 matching over 8 bases. V was pared by 4 bases and J by 0 bases, with 4 bases of the junction left unmatched. CDR3 length: 15 residues. CDR1 is SGHTA and CDR2 is FQGNSA in the germline V gene.

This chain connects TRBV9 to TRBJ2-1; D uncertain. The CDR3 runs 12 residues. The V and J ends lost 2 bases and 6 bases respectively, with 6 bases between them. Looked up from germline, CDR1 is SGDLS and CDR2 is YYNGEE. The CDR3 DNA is TGTGCCAGCAGCGTCGTTTTCAATGAGCAGTTCTTC. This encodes CASSVVFNEQFF.

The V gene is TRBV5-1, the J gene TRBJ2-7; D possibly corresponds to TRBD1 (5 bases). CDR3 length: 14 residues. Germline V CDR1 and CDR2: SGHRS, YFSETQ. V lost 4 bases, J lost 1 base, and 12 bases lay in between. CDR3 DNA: TGCGCCAGCAGCGCCCAGGGTACTTCCTACGAGCAGTACTTC. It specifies CASSAQGTSYEQYF.

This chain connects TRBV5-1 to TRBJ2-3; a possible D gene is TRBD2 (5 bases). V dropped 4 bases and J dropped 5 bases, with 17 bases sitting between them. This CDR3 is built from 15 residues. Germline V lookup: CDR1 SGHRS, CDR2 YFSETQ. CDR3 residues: CASSHPVSGGDTQYF. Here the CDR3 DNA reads TGCGCCAGCAGCCACCCTGTAAGTGGAGGAGATACGCAGTATTTT.

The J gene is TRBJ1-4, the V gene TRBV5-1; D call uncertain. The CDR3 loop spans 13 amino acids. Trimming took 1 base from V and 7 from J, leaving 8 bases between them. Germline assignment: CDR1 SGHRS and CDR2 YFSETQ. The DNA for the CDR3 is TGCGCCAGCAGCTTGATGTTGGGTGAAAAACTGTTTTTT. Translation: CASSLMLGEKLFF.

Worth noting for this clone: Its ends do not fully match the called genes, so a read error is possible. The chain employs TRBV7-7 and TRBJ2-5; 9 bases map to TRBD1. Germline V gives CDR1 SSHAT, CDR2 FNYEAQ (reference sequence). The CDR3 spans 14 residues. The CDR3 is CASTRQGVQETQYF. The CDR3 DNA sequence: TGTGCTAGCACCCGACAGGGGGTGCAGGAGACCCAGTACTTC.

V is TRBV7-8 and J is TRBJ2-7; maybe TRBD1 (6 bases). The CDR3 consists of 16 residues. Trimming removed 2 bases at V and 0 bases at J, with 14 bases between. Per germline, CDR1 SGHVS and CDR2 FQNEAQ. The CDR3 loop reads CASSLTITGHSYEQYF. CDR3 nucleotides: TGTGCCAGCAGCTTAACTATAACGGGACACTCCTACGAGCAGTACTTC.

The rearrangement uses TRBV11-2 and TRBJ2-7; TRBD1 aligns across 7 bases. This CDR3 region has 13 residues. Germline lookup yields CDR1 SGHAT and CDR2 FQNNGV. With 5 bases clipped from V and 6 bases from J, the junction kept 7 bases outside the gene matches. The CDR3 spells CASSVGTAGEQYF. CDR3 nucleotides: TGTGCCAGCAGCGTAGGGACAGCTGGCGAGCAGTACTTC.

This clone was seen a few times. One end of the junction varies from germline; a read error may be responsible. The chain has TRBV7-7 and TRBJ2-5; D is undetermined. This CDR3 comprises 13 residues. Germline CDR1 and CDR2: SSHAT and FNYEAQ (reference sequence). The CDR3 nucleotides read TGTGCTAGCAGCTTAGGATTCCGGGAGACCCAGTACTTC. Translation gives CASSLGFRETQYF.

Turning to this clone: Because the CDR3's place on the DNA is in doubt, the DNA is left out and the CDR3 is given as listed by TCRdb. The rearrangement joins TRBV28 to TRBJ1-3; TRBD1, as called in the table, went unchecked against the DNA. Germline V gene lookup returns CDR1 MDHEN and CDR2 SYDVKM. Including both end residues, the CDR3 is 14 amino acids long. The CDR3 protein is CASSLDKAGNTIYF.

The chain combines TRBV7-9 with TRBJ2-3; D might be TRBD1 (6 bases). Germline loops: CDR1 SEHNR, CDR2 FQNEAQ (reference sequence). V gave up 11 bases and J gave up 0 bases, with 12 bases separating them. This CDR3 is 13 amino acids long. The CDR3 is CACKGESTDTQYF. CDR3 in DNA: TGTGCCTGCAAGGGGGAAAGCACAGATACGCAGTATTTT.

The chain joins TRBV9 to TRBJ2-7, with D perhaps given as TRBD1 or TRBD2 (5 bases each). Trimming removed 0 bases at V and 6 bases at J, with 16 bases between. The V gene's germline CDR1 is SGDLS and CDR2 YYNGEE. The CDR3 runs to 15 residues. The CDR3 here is CASSVGVSGGGEQYF. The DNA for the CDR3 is TGTGCCAGCAGCGTAGGCGTTTCTGGGGGTGGCGAGCAGTACTTC.

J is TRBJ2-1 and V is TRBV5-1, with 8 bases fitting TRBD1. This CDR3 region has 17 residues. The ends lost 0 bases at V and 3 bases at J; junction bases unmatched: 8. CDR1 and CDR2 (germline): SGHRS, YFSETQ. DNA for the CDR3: TGCGCCAGCAGCTTGGGTTATACCGGGACAGGCTACAATGAGCAGTTCTTC. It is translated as CASSLGYTGTGYNEQFF.

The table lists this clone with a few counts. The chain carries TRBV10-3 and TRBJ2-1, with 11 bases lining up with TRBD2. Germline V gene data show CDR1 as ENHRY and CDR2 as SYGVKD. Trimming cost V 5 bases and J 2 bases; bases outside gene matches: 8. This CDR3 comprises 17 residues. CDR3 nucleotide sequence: TGTGCCATCAGTATCGAACTAGCGGGGGAGACCTACAATGAGCAGTTCTTC. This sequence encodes CAISIELAGETYNEQFF.

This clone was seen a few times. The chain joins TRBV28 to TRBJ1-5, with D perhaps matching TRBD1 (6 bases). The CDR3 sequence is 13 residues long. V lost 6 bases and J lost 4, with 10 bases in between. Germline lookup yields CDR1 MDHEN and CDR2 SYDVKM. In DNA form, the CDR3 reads TGTGCCAGCAGCCGTGACAGGAATCAGCCCCAGCATTTT. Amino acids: CASSRDRNQPQHF.

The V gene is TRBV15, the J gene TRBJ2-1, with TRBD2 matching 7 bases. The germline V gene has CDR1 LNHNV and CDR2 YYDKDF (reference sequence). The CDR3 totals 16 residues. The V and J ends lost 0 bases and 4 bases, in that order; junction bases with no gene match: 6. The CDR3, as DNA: TGTGCCACCAGCAGAGAGGGCGGGAGTAGGTACAATGAGCAGTTCTTC. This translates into CATSREGGSRYNEQFF.

CDR3 residues: CASSLAAGNQETQYF. CDR3 DNA sequence: TGTGCCAGCAGCTTAGCAGCAGGGAACCAAGAGACCCAGTACTTC. The chain couples TRBV7-9 to TRBJ2-5; D might be TRBD1 (5 bases). The CDR3 has 15 residues. Germline CDR1 and CDR2: SEHNR and FQNEAQ (reference sequence). V was trimmed by 0 bases and J by 0 bases, leaving 8 bases between them. The whole variable domain, filled in from reference TRBV7-9 and TRBJ2-5, reads DTGVSQNPRHKITKRGQNVTFRCDPISEHNRLYWYRQTLGQGPEFLTYFQNEAQLEKSRLLSDRFSAERPKGSFSTLEIQRTEQGDSAMYLCASSLAAGNQETQYFGPGTRLLVL.

The CDR3 DNA reads as TGTGCCAGCACTTGGGGACTCGATCAGCCCCAGCATTTT. Protein product: CASTWGLDQPQHF. The chain uses TRBV6-5 and TRBJ1-5; maybe TRBD1 (5 bases). The germline CDR1 and CDR2 sequences are MNHEY and SVGAGI. This CDR3 has 13 amino acids. Trimming pared 7 bases from V and 5 bases from J, leaving 12 bases between.

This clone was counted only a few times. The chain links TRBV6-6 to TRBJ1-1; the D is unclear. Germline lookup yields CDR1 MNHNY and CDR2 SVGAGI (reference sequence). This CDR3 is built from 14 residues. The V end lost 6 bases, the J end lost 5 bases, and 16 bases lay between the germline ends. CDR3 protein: CASSPAGIGTEAFF. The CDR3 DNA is TGTGCCAGCAGCCCCGCGGGGATTGGGACTGAAGCTTTCTTT.

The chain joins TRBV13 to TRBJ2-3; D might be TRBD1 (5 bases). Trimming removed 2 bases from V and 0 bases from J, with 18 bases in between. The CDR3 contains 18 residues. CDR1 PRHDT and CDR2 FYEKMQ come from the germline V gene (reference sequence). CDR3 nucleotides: TGTGCCAGCAGCTTAAAAATAGGACAAACAACTAGCACAGATACGCAGTATTTT. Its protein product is CASSLKIGQTTSTDTQYF.

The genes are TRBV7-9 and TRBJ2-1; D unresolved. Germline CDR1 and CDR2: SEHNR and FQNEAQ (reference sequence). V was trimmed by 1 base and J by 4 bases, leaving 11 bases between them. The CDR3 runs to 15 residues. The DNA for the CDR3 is TGTGCCAGCAGCTTAGGGGCAGTACCTTACAATGAGCAGTTCTTC. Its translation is CASSLGAVPYNEQFF.

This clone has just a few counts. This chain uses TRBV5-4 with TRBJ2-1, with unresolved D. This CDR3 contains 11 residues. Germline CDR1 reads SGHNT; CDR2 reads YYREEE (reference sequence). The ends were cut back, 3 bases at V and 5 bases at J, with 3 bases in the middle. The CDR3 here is CASSYDNEQFF. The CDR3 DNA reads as TGTGCCAGCAGCTACGACAATGAGCAGTTCTTC. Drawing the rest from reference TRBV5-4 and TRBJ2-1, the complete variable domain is ETGVTQSPTHLIKTRGQQVTLRCSSQSGHNTVSWYQQALGQGPQFIFQYYREEENGRGNFPPRFSGLQFPNYSSELNVNALELDDSALYLCASSYDNEQFFGPGTRLTVL.